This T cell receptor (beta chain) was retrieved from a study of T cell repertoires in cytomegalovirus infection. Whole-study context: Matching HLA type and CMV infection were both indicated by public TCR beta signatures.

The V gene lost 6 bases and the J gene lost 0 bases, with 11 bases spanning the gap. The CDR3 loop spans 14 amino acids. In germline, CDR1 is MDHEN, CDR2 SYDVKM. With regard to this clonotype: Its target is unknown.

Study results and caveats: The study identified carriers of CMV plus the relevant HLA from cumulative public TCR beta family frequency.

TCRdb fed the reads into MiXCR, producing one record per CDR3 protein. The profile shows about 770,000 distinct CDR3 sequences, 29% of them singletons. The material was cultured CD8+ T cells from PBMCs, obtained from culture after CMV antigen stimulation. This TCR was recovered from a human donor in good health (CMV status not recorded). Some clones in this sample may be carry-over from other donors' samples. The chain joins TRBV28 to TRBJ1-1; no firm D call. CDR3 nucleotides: TGTGCCAGCAGGCCAACAGCGTTGAACACTGAAGCTTTCTTT. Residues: CASRPTALNTEAFF.